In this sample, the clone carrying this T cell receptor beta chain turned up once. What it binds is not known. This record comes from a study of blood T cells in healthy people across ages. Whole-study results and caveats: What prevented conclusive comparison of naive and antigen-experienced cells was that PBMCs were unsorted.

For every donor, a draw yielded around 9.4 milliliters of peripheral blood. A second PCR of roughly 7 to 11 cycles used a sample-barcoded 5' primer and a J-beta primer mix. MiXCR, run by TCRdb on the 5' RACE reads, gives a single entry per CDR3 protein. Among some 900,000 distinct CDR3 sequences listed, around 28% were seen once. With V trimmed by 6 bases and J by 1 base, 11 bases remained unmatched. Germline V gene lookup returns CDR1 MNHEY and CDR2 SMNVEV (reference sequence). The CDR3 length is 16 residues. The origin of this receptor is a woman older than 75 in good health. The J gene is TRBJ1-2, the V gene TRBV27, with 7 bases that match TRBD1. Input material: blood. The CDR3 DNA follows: TGTGCCAGCAGGTCTGTGACTACAGGGGTTAACTATGGCTACACCTTC. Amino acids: CASRSVTTGVNYGYTF.